These 30 T cell receptor beta chains were all obtained from the same sample, sequenced in a study of blood T cells in healthy people across ages. A second PCR, run for about 7 to 11 cycles, used a sample-barcoded 5' primer plus a J-beta primer mix. A single record per CDR3 protein comes from TCRdb applying MiXCR to the 5' RACE reads. The sample shows about 500,000 distinct CDR3 sequences, approximately 25% of them seen only once. These records were also assigned to another study, of T cells of mothers and their children.

Sample: blood. These receptors all stem from a boy under 18 in good health.

This clonotype was seen a few times. The chain combines TRBV4-1 with TRBJ2-3; D unclear. CDR1 MGHRA and CDR2 YSYEKL come from the germline V gene. The CDR3 contains 15 residues. Trimming took 1 base from V and 6 from J, leaving 14 bases between them. The CDR3 loop reads CASSQVVHEGDTQYF. The CDR3 DNA sequence: TGCGCCAGCAGCCAAGTCGTACACGAAGGGGATACGCAGTATTTT.

The chain employs TRBV7-9 and TRBJ2-1, with TRBD2 identical over 10 bases. TRBJ2-5 explains the end of the DNA better; the J call may be wrong. Germline assignment: CDR1 SEHNR and CDR2 FQNEAQ (reference sequence). The CDR3 totals 16 residues. CDR3 in DNA: TGTGCCAGCAGCTTAGCCCAGCGGGGGGGACGAGAGACCCAGTACTTC. Its translation is CASSLAQRGGRETQYF.

This clonotype was recorded many times. The V call is TRBV29-1, the J call TRBJ2-7; TRBD2 aligns across 10 bases. This CDR3 contains 13 residues. The junction had 0 bases not matched to a gene; V was cut back by 2 bases and J by 2 bases. CDR1 is SQVTM, CDR2 ANQGSEA, per germline. This chain's CDR3 is CSVELAGAYEQYF. CDR3 coding DNA: TGCAGCGTTGAACTAGCGGGAGCCTACGAGCAGTACTTC.

The chain links TRBV3-1 to TRBJ2-6, with 12 positions matching TRBD2. Trimming cost V 1 base and J 3 bases; bases outside gene matches: 1. The CDR3 loop spans 17 amino acids. Germline lookup yields CDR1 LGHDT and CDR2 YNNKEL (reference sequence). CDR3 DNA sequence: TGTGCCAGCAGCCAAGGACTAGCGGGAGTTGGGGCCAACGTCCTGACTTTC. It codes for CASSQGLAGVGANVLTF. Together with reference TRBV3-1 and TRBJ2-6, the CDR3 gives the full variable domain: DTAVSQTPKYLVTQMGNDKSIKCEQNLGHDTMYWYKQDSKKFLKIMFSYNNKELIINETVPNRFSPKSPDKAHLNLHINSLELGDSAVYFCASSQGLAGVGANVLTFGAGSRLTVL.

This clonotype has a handful of counts. The chain joins TRBV9 to TRBJ1-2; D remains ambiguous. This CDR3 has 13 amino acids. Germline V gene sequence: CDR1 SGDLS, CDR2 YYNGEE. Trimming removed 0 bases at V and 4 bases at J, with 7 bases between. CDR3 amino acids: CASSVGEAYGYTF. The CDR3 bases are TGTGCCAGCAGCGTAGGGGAAGCCTATGGCTACACCTTC.

This clonotype was recorded a few times. The chain combines TRBV7-9 with TRBJ2-5, with 12 bases matching TRBD2. The trim removed 2 bases at V and 4 bases at J, leaving 5 bases unmatched. The CDR3 is 16 amino acids. Germline values: CDR1 SEHNR, CDR2 FQNEAQ (reference sequence). In DNA, the CDR3 is TGTGCCAGCAGCTTACTAGCGGGGGGGCCACGAGAGACCCAGTACTTC. It encodes CASSLLAGGPRETQYF.

The chain employs TRBV7-9 and TRBJ1-4, with D possibly TRBD1 on 6 matching bases. In germline, CDR1 is SEHNR, CDR2 FQNEAQ (reference sequence). The CDR3 totals 15 residues. Trimming shortened V by 5 bases and J by 3 bases, and 13 bases separated the two germline ends. This CDR3 reads CASSPRQVANEKLFF. The DNA of the CDR3 is TGTGCCAGCAGCCCACGACAGGTCGCTAATGAAAAACTGTTTTTT.

This chain connects TRBV7-9 to TRBJ1-2; 10 nucleotides align to TRBD1. CDR1 SEHNR and CDR2 FQNEAQ come from the germline V gene (reference sequence). The CDR3 has 16 amino acids. V lost 1 base, J lost 6 bases, and 8 bases stayed unmatched. The DNA for the CDR3 is TGTGCCAGCAGCTTAGGGGTCTTGACAGGGGGCGATGGCTACACCTTC. Protein product: CASSLGVLTGGDGYTF.

This chain joins TRBV14 and TRBJ2-3; D is uncertain. CDR3 length equals 13 residues. The ends were cut back, 4 bases at V and 2 bases at J, with 7 bases in the middle. Germline values: CDR1 SGHDN, CDR2 FVKESK. CDR3 bases: TGTGCCAGCAGCCCCACGTACACAGATACGCAGTATTTT. This gives the protein CASSPTYTDTQYF. Variable domain in full (rest from reference TRBV14 and TRBJ2-3): EAGVTQFPSHSVIEKGQTVTLRCDPISGHDNLYWYRRVMGKEIKFLLHFVKESKQDESGMPNNRFLAERTGGTYSTLKVQPAELEDSGVYFCASSPTYTDTQYFGPGTRLTVL.

This chain links TRBV29-1 with TRBJ2-1, with 13 bases aligning to TRBD2. This CDR3 spans 14 amino acids. Germline V gene lookup returns CDR1 SQVTM and CDR2 ANQGSEA. V trimming: 3 bases; J trimming: 9 bases; junction bases outside the gene matches: 5. CDR3 region: CSVDGTSGVSEQFF. The CDR3 coding sequence is TGCAGCGTTGACGGGACTAGCGGGGTTAGTGAGCAGTTCTTC.

V is TRBV6-2 or TRBV6-3 and J is TRBJ1-2; 7 positions agree with TRBD1. V lost 6 bases, J lost 4 bases, and 11 bases stayed unmatched. This CDR3 region has 15 residues. Germline values: CDR1 MNHEY, CDR2 SVGEGT. The CDR3 nucleotides read TGTGCCAGCAGCTTAGAAGGGGGCTCGGGCTATGGCTACACCTTC. Translation: CASSLEGGSGYGYTF.

As concerns this clonotype: Mismatch with germline at one junction end may stem from a read error. The chain employs TRBV20-1 and TRBJ2-5; D not certain. This CDR3 spans 14 amino acids. Germline V gives CDR1 DFQATT, CDR2 SNEGSKA (reference sequence). The CDR3 coding sequence is TGCAGTGCTAGAGCGTTTGGCCTCCAAGAGACCCAGTACTTT. Translating gives CSARAFGLQETQYF.

The chain links TRBV6-5 to TRBJ1-2; 8 bases match TRBD1. This CDR3 is built from 13 residues. Per germline, CDR1 MNHEY and CDR2 SVGAGI. J gave up 4 bases and V 5 bases, and 3 bases lay outside the gene matches. The CDR3 nucleotides read TGTGCCAGCAGTCGCACAGGGGGCTATGGCTACACCTTC. Its protein is CASSRTGGYGYTF.

For the CDR3, the DNA is TGTGCCAGCAGCGTAGGAGAAGGGGGCTGGGCTGAAAAACTGTTTTTT. Translating gives CASSVGEGGWAEKLFF. The rearrangement links TRBV9 to TRBJ1-4; 7 bases align to TRBD1. There are 16 residues in the CDR3. CDR1 is SGDLS, CDR2 YYNGEE, per germline. After removal of 0 bases from V and 7 bases from J, the junction contained 9 bases not matched to a gene.

CDR3 protein: CASSQDGGTLDEQFF. CDR3 bases: TGCGCCAGCAGCCAAGATGGGGGGACTTTAGATGAGCAGTTCTTC. This chain connects TRBV4-3 to TRBJ2-1; D may be TRBD2 (6 bases). Deletions cut 0 bases from V and 8 bases from J, with 14 bases between. This CDR3 contains 15 residues. The germline CDR1 and CDR2 sequences are LGHNA and YSLEER.

The chain links TRBV6-6 to TRBJ2-1; 11 positions match TRBD2. Germline V lookup: CDR1 MNHNY, CDR2 SVGAGI (reference sequence). The CDR3 spans 15 residues. V lost 8 bases and J lost 4; bases outside the gene matches: 7. The CDR3 DNA sequence: TGTGCCAGCTACGGGACTAGCGGAAAATACAATGAGCAGTTCTTC. Translating gives CASYGTSGKYNEQFF.

The V gene is TRBV6-2 or TRBV6-3, the J gene TRBJ1-1; weak D call: TRBD1 (5 bases). V lost 4 bases, J lost 6 bases, and 12 bases lay in between. The CDR3 is 13 residues long. Per the germline V gene, CDR1 is MNHEY and CDR2 is SVGEGT. CDR3 DNA sequence: TGTGCCAGCAGTTTTAATCGGGGCTCTGAAGCTTTCTTT. It yields the protein CASSFNRGSEAFF.

This clonotype was picked up a small number of times. The gene calls are TRBV7-3 and TRBJ2-5; 10 bases map to TRBD2. The J call may be in error: the DNA end matches TRBJ2-1 better. The length of the CDR3 is 14 residues. CDR1 SGHTA and CDR2 FQGTGA come from the germline V gene. The CDR3 protein is CASSALAGVNEQFF. DNA of the CDR3: TGTGCCAGCAGCGCCCTAGCGGGGGTGAATGAGCAGTTCTTC.

Details on this clonotype: With a much larger clone just one base away, this may be a read error. In nucleotides, the CDR3 is TGTGCCAGCAGTCGAACTACACGGCCAGCCGAGCGGTACTTC. It translates to CASSRTTRPAERYF. The V and J genes are TRBV6-5 and TRBJ2-7; the D is unclear. The CDR3 length is 14 residues. CDR1 is MNHEY and CDR2 is SVGAGI in the germline V gene.

In its sample, this clonotype was seen a few times. This sequence joins TRBV29-1 and TRBJ1-2; no clear D gene. This CDR3 has 12 amino acids. Trimming took off 4 bases at V and 8 bases at J, with 14 bases between the two ends. Germline CDR1 is SQVTM and CDR2 is ANQGSEA. The CDR3 DNA follows: TGCAGCGTTGGGGCAGACGATACGGGCTACACCTTC. Translated, it gives CSVGADDTGYTF.

In this sample, this clonotype turned up a few times. The chain links TRBV7-2 to TRBJ1-2, with D unclear. V was cut by 1 base and J by 4 bases, with 19 bases left in between. Germline assignment: CDR1 SGHTA and CDR2 FQGNSA. CDR3 length: 17 amino acids. CDR3: CASSLDGSSNQIYGYTF. The CDR3 nucleotides read TGTGCCAGCAGCTTAGACGGCAGCAGCAATCAGATCTATGGCTACACCTTC.

CDR3 amino acids: CASSQIAGGHYEQYF. For the CDR3, the DNA is TGCGCCAGCAGCCAAATTGCGGGAGGGCACTACGAGCAGTACTTC. This chain links TRBV4-3 with TRBJ2-7; TRBD2 matches 9 bases. CDR1 and CDR2 (germline): LGHNA, YSLEER. V shed 2 bases, J shed 3 bases, and the junction held 5 bases outside the gene matches. The CDR3 totals 15 residues.

This clonotype has at least ten counts. The rearrangement uses TRBV18 and TRBJ2-7, with 7 bases that match TRBD1. Germline assignment: CDR1 KGHSH and CDR2 LQKENI. The length of the CDR3 is 14 residues. J was trimmed by 4 bases and V by 0 bases; bases with no gene match: 3. The CDR3 loop is CASSPPGQTYEQYF. CDR3 DNA: TGTGCCAGCTCACCACCGGGACAGACATACGAGCAGTACTTC. Complete variable domain (other parts from reference TRBV18 and TRBJ2-7): NAGVMQNPRHLVRRRGQEARLRCSPMKGHSHVYWYRQLPEEGLKFMVYLQKENIIDESGMPKERFSAEFPKEGPSILRIQQVVRGDSAAYFCASSPPGQTYEQYFGPGTRLTVT.

The chain carries TRBV7-9 and TRBJ1-2; TRBD1 matches at 9 bases. CDR1 is SEHNR, CDR2 FQNEAQ, per germline (reference sequence). J lost 6 bases, V lost 5 bases, and 13 bases had no gene match. The CDR3 totals 16 residues. CDR3 bases: TGTGCCAGCAGCCCTCTTCTTTGGGACAGGGAGGATGGCTACACCTTC. Encoded protein: CASSPLLWDREDGYTF.

This chain uses TRBV27 with TRBJ2-1; 11 bases are a match to TRBD2. CDR3 length: 17 amino acids. Trimming cost V 3 bases and J 2 bases; bases outside gene matches: 6. Germline loops: CDR1 MNHEY, CDR2 SMNVEV (reference sequence). The CDR3 reads CASSFSLAGGTYNEQFF. The CDR3 nucleotides read TGTGCCAGCAGTTTTTCCCTAGCGGGAGGAACCTACAATGAGCAGTTCTTC.

CDR3 sequence reads: CASSENGVKETQYF. The CDR3 DNA sequence: TGTGCCAGCAGTGAAAACGGGGTCAAAGAGACCCAGTACTTC. The chain uses TRBV6-1 and TRBJ2-5; perhaps TRBD2 as D (5 bases). The germline V and J ends were trimmed by 2 bases and 3 bases, with 10 bases remaining between them. The germline CDR1 and CDR2 sequences are MNHNS and SASEGT. This CDR3 contains 14 residues.

The V gene is TRBV5-1, the J gene TRBJ2-6; D tentatively reads TRBD1 or TRBD2 (6 bases each). CDR3 length: 19 residues. V lost 0 bases and J lost 4, with 20 bases in between. Germline V CDR1 and CDR2: SGHRS, YFSETQ. CDR3 DNA sequence: TGCGCCAGCAGCTTGGCCGGGGGCAGGGTCCTCTTAGGGGCCAACGTCCTGACTTTC. It specifies CASSLAGGRVLLGANVLTF.

DNA for the CDR3: TGTGCCAGCAGCCTATACGACAGGGCAACTGAAAAACTGTTTTTT. Translated, it gives CASSLYDRATEKLFF. The V gene is TRBV3-1, the J gene TRBJ1-4; 7 nucleotides agree with TRBD1. Germline V gives CDR1 LGHDT, CDR2 YNNKEL (reference sequence). With 4 bases clipped from V and 7 bases from J, the junction kept 9 bases outside the gene matches. CDR3 length equals 15 residues.

This clonotype was seen at least ten times. This chain joins TRBV29-1 and TRBJ2-5; D gene uncertain. V gave up 4 bases and J gave up 0 bases, with 9 bases separating them. Germline assignment: CDR1 SQVTM and CDR2 ANQGSEA. The CDR3 runs 13 residues. Written as DNA, the CDR3 is TGCAGCGTTGTCGCGGCGAACCAAGAGACCCAGTACTTC. It is translated as CSVVAANQETQYF.

This clonotype turned up a few times. The chain employs TRBV29-1 and TRBJ2-6, with D perhaps matching TRBD2 (6 bases). Trimming left V 5 bases short and J 2 bases short, with 16 bases between. The CDR3 runs 16 residues. In germline, CDR1 is SQVTM, CDR2 ANQGSEA. CDR3 nucleotides: TGCAGCGTTAGGACTCCGGAGGGTCCTGGGGCCAACGTCCTGACTTTC. Protein: CSVRTPEGPGANVLTF.